The 9 T cell receptor beta chains in this list originate from one sample, sequenced in a study of early stage breast cancer tumors. Repertoires were generated with immunoSEQ multiplex PCR, while TCRdb's copy carries only in-frame clones and drops some. The sample yields 9,700 or so clones, about four fifths seen once. Sample: normal breast tissue next to the tumor. These receptors originate from a middle-aged person with breast cancer.

The chain carries TRBV7-9 and TRBJ2-1, with 7 bases that match TRBD2. Germline V gene lookup returns CDR1 SEHNR and CDR2 FQNEAQ (reference sequence). The trim removed 2 bases at V and 4 bases at J, leaving 8 bases unmatched. This CDR3 is 16 amino acids long. The CDR3: CASSLSGAPAYNEQFF. Written as DNA, the CDR3 is TGTGCCAGCAGCTTAAGCGGGGCCCCCGCTTACAATGAGCAGTTCTTC.

The J gene is TRBJ2-7, the V gene TRBV7-9, with 8 bases that match TRBD2. V lost 5 bases and J lost 4; bases outside the gene matches: 10. The CDR3 sequence is 15 residues long. Germline assignment: CDR1 SEHNR and CDR2 FQNEAQ (reference sequence). The CDR3 DNA reads TGTGCCAGCAGCCCGATGGGACTAGAGCTATACGAGCAGTACTTC. Protein: CASSPMGLELYEQYF.

The chain recombines TRBV28 with TRBJ1-5; unclear D gene. Germline CDR1 is MDHEN and CDR2 is SYDVKM. CDR3 length equals 14 residues. Trimming left V 10 bases short and J 0 bases short, with 13 bases between. Here the CDR3 DNA reads TGTGCCACCAAGACACTCTATAGCAATCAGCCCCAGCATTTT. It translates to CATKTLYSNQPQHF.

The J gene is TRBJ2-5, the V gene TRBV7-9; 10 bases match TRBD2. Trimming cost V 1 base and J 1 base; bases outside gene matches: 3. The CDR3 consists of 16 residues. Germline CDR1 is SEHNR and CDR2 is FQNEAQ (reference sequence). The CDR3 spells CASSLGAGGSQETQYF. For the CDR3, the DNA is TGTGCCAGCAGCTTAGGAGCGGGAGGGTCCCAAGAGACCCAGTACTTC.

This clone is a singleton in its sample. V usage is TRBV7-3 and J usage is TRBJ2-3; D possibly corresponds to TRBD2 (6 bases). V lost 5 bases to trimming and J lost 4 bases, with 13 bases between them. CDR3 length equals 14 residues. Germline lookup yields CDR1 SGHTA and CDR2 FQGTGA. The CDR3 region has the DNA TGTGCCAGCAGCCCGGGGGTCGGCGCAGATACGCAGTATTTT. This translates into CASSPGVGADTQYF.

The chain has TRBV4-1 and TRBJ2-3, with 13 nucleotides matching TRBD2. The CDR3 contains 20 residues. With 3 bases clipped from V and 4 bases from J, the junction kept 16 bases outside the gene matches. Germline CDR1 and CDR2: MGHRA and YSYEKL. CDR3 protein: CASSQSKIGLAGVGADTQYF. The CDR3 DNA is TGCGCCAGCAGCCAGTCCAAAATAGGACTAGCGGGAGTGGGCGCAGATACGCAGTATTTT.

This rearrangement joins TRBV6-1 to TRBJ2-2; no firm D call. Trimming pared 1 base from V and 3 bases from J, leaving 12 bases between. The germline V gene has CDR1 MNHNS and CDR2 SASEGT. The CDR3 runs 16 residues. The CDR3 DNA reads TGTGCCAGCAGTGAAGGAGTAGATCTGCACACCGGGGAGCTGTTTTTT. This codes for CASSEGVDLHTGELFF.

This clone has just one count. The rearrangement joins TRBV7-9 to TRBJ2-1; D may match TRBD1 or TRBD2 (5 bases each). From germline, CDR1 is SEHNR and CDR2 FQNEAQ (reference sequence). The CDR3 has 17 amino acids. V lost 6 bases and J 0 bases, leaving 18 bases between the germline ends. The CDR3 is CASSLSRGLNSYNEQFF. DNA for the CDR3: TGTGCCAGCAGTTTATCTCGGGGCCTAAACTCCTACAATGAGCAGTTCTTC.

The chain joins TRBV5-1 to TRBJ2-2; 10 nucleotides line up with TRBD1. CDR3 length: 15 residues. J lost 4 bases, V lost 0 bases, and 0 bases had no gene match. The germline gives CDR1 SGHRS, CDR2 YFSETQ. CDR3 bases: TGCGCCAGCAGCTTGGGGACAGGGGGCACCGGGGAGCTGTTTTTT. As protein: CASSLGTGGTGELFF.